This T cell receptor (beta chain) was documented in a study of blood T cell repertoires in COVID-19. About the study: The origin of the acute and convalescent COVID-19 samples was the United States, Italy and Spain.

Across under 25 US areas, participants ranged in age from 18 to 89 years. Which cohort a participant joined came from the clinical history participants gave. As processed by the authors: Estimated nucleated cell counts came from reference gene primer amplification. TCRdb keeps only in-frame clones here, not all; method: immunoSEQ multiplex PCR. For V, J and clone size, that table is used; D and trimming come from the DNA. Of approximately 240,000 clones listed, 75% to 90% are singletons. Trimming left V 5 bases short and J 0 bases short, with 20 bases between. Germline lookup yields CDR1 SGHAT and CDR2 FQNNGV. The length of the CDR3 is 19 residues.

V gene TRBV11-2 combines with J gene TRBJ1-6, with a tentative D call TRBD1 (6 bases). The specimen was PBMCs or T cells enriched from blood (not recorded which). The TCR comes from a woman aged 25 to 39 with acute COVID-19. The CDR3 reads CASSQGGGSGRSYNSPLHF. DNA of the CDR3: TGTGCCAGCAGCCAAGGCGGGGGCTCCGGACGCTCCTATAATTCACCCCTCCACTTT.